The 32 T cell receptor beta chains in this list originate from one sample, sequenced in a study of sequential checkpoint blockade in melanoma. Sample treatment: randomized to nivolumab then ipilimumab (arm A) or the reverse (arm B). Only in-frame clones appear in the TCRdb table, and some are missing; sequencing was by immunoSEQ multiplex PCR. The sample holds more than 5,500 clones, around 24% seen once. Source: tumor tissue (inferred from file names), taken from a patient given nivolumab and ipilimumab in sequence. These receptors all stem from a human donor with melanoma.

The chain joins TRBV11-3 to TRBJ2-5; TRBD2 aligns across 14 bases. Germline trimming cut 6 bases from V and 5 bases from J; bases unmatched to any gene: 17. The CDR3 is 19 amino acids. Looked up from germline, CDR1 is SGHNT and CDR2 is YENEEA. This chain's CDR3 is CASSYSPGLAGDEEETQYF. The DNA of the CDR3 is TGTGCCAGCAGTTATTCCCCGGGACTAGCGGGAGATGAGGAGGAGACCCAGTACTTC.

The genes are TRBV15 and TRBJ2-6; D gene uncertain. The CDR3 is 15 residues long. Germline CDR1 LNHNV, CDR2 YYDKDF (reference sequence). V was cut by 5 bases and J by 0 bases, with 8 bases left in between. The CDR3 here is CATSLDYSGANVLTF. Here the CDR3 DNA reads TGTGCCACCAGCTTAGATTACTCTGGGGCCAACGTCCTGACTTTC.

In this sample, this clone is medium-sized. This chain uses TRBV12-5 with TRBJ2-5; tentative D call: TRBD2 (6 bases). Per the germline V gene, CDR1 is LGHNT and CDR2 is FRNRAP. The CDR3 runs to 12 residues. This chain's CDR3 is CATGGLLKTQYF. The DNA of the CDR3 is TGTGCCACCGGAGGGCTACTAAAGACCCAGTACTTC.

The V call is TRBV18, the J call TRBJ2-1, with a possible D match to TRBD2 (6 bases). The CDR3 is 17 residues long. Germline V lookup: CDR1 KGHSH, CDR2 LQKENI. V lost 4 bases and J lost 5, with 21 bases in between. The CDR3 sequence: CASSLLRDSSIHNEQFF. Written as DNA, the CDR3 is TGTGCCAGCTCACTGTTAAGGGACTCCTCAATCCACAATGAGCAGTTCTTC.

The V gene is TRBV19, the J gene TRBJ1-1, with a tentative D call TRBD1 (6 bases). Germline CDR1 and CDR2: LNHDA and SQIVND (reference sequence). V shed 11 bases and J shed 4 bases, with 23 bases lying between them. The CDR3 contains 15 residues. The CDR3 spells CAAPLGGTGSTEAFF. The CDR3 nucleotides read TGTGCCGCCCCCCTAGGGGGAACGGGATCCACTGAAGCTTTCTTT.

This clone is categorized as medium-sized. The gene calls are TRBV9 and TRBJ2-3, with TRBD2 matching over 7 bases. CDR1 SGDLS and CDR2 YYNGEE come from the germline V gene. The CDR3 totals 12 residues. The J segment lost 14 bases and the V segment lost 4 bases, leaving 10 bases of the junction unmatched. Written as DNA, the CDR3 is TGTGCCAGCAGCCCCGGGGAGGGTCTGTTGTATTTT. Translated, it gives CASSPGEGLLYF.

This clone showed up just a few times. V and J are TRBV6-8 and TRBJ2-3; 9 bases map to TRBD2. The CDR3 extends over 16 amino acids. The germline V gene has CDR1 MNHGY and CDR2 SAAAGT. V lost 0 bases and J lost 4; bases outside the gene matches: 5. CDR3 in DNA: TGTGCCAGCAGTTACTCTAGCGGGAGTAGGGCAGATACGCAGTATTTT. Protein sequence: CASSYSSGSRADTQYF.

The chain couples TRBV19 to TRBJ1-4; D possibly corresponds to TRBD1 (5 bases). The CDR3 totals 16 residues. Trimming pared 5 bases from V and 7 bases from J, leaving 20 bases between. The germline gives CDR1 LNHDA, CDR2 SQIVND (reference sequence). This chain's CDR3 is CASSPTSGGRAEKLFF. The CDR3 bases are TGTGCCAGTAGTCCCACGTCCGGGGGACGGGCTGAAAAACTGTTTTTT. The full variable domain, in which reference TRBV19 and TRBJ1-4 provide the parts outside the CDR3, is DGGITQSPKYLFRKEGQNVTLSCEQNLNHDAMYWYRQDPGQGLRLIYYSQIVNDFQKGDIAEGYSVSREKKESFPLTVTSAQKNPTAFYLCASSPTSGGRAEKLFFGSGTQLSVL.

This clone is medium-sized within its sample. The V gene is TRBV11-3, the J gene TRBJ2-7; TRBD2 matches at 7 bases. This CDR3 region has 16 residues. Per the germline V gene, CDR1 is SGHNT and CDR2 is YENEEA. V dropped 5 bases and J dropped 3; count of bases not matched to a gene: 13. The CDR3 loop reads CASSPRASGALYEQYV. In DNA form, the CDR3 reads TGTGCCAGCAGCCCCCGGGCCAGCGGGGCCCTCTACGAGCAGTACGTC.

The genes are TRBV1 and TRBJ1-5. TRBV1 is reported as a pseudogene. This CDR3 spans 17 amino acids. In nucleotides, the CDR3 is TGCGCCAGCAGCCATCGGGGCATGGAGCCGGGGGGGCAGCCCCAGCATTTT. Its translation is CASSHRGMEPGGQPQHF.

The rearrangement links TRBV6-8 to TRBJ2-7; D gene unclear. Trimming removed 3 bases from V and 0 bases from J, with 9 bases in between. The CDR3 covers 14 residues. Germline CDR1 reads MNHGY; CDR2 reads SAAAGT. The CDR3 sequence is CASSYSPSSYEQYV. Here the CDR3 DNA reads TGTGCCAGCAGTTATAGCCCCAGCTCCTACGAGCAGTACGTC.

This rearrangement joins TRBV6-8 to TRBJ2-1, with TRBD2 matching over 7 bases. This CDR3 spans 15 amino acids. Germline V gene sequence: CDR1 MNHGY, CDR2 SAAAGT. V gave up 2 bases and J gave up 10 bases; unmatched junction bases: 11. DNA for the CDR3: TGTGCCAGCAGTTACGGACTAGGCCCCCGGGGGGAGCAGTTCTTC. Amino acid sequence: CASSYGLGPRGEQFF.

A few counts support this clone. The chain combines TRBV6-8 with TRBJ1-1; D is unclear. There are 13 residues in the CDR3. Germline V gene data show CDR1 as MNHGY and CDR2 as SAAAGT. Trimming shortened V by 6 bases and J by 6 bases, and 14 bases separated the two germline ends. This CDR3 reads CASSLRRAPEAFF. The CDR3 DNA is TGTGCCAGCAGCCTCCGTCGGGCCCCTGAAGCTTTCTTT.

This clone was counted only a few times. The chain employs TRBV6-8 and TRBJ2-3, with 8 bases identical to TRBD2. Losses at the gene ends were 7 bases for V and 1 base for J; bases not matched to a gene: 4. The length of the CDR3 is 14 residues. Germline V gene data show CDR1 as MNHGY and CDR2 as SAAAGT. CDR3 sequence: CASITSGGTDTQYF. The DNA of the CDR3 is TGTGCCAGCATCACTAGCGGAGGCACAGATACGCAGTATTTT.

This clone counts as medium-sized. This sequence joins TRBV10-1 and TRBJ2-1, with D hard to call. This CDR3 spans 11 amino acids. Between the trimmed V and J ends, which lost 5 bases and 8 bases, there was a span of 7 bases. Germline V gene lookup returns CDR1 WNHNN and CDR2 SYGVQD (reference sequence). CDR3 region: CASSIEDEQFF. CDR3 coding DNA: TGCGCCAGCAGTATAGAGGATGAGCAGTTCTTC.

This clone rates as medium-sized (0.01 to 0.1%). The V call is TRBV9, the J call TRBJ1-2, with D possibly matching TRBD1 (5 bases). The V end was cut by 6 bases, the J end by 0 bases, with 21 bases between. The CDR3 is 17 residues long. CDR1 is SGDLS, CDR2 YYNGEE, per germline. This chain's CDR3 is CASTALSRDGPNYGYTF. The DNA for the CDR3 is TGTGCCAGCACCGCCCTTAGCCGGGACGGCCCTAACTATGGCTACACCTTC.

This clone has a count of ten or more. V usage is TRBV11-3 and J usage is TRBJ2-1; D is perhaps TRBD2 (6 bases). Germline loops: CDR1 SGHNT, CDR2 YENEEA. V lost 1 base and J lost 0, with 7 bases in between. The CDR3 loop spans 15 amino acids. The DNA of the CDR3 is TGTGCCAGCAGCTTAGTAGCGGCCTCCTACAATGAGCAGTTCTTC. Its protein product is CASSLVAASYNEQFF.

The chain joins TRBV9 to TRBJ2-7; a possible D gene is TRBD1 (5 bases). Germline lookup yields CDR1 SGDLS and CDR2 YYNGEE. CDR3 length: 12 amino acids. The germline V and J ends were trimmed by 6 bases and 4 bases, with 11 bases remaining between them. CDR3 nucleotides: TGTGCCAGCAACCCCGACAGTTACGAGCAGTACGTC. Translated, it gives CASNPDSYEQYV.

The chain joins TRBV11-3 to TRBJ1-1; 10 nucleotides line up with TRBD1. Germline assignment: CDR1 SGHNT and CDR2 YENEEA. CDR3 length: 15 residues. V shed 3 bases, J shed 4 bases, and the junction held 5 bases outside the gene matches. The chain's CDR3 is CASSLGQGLGTEAFF. The CDR3 region has the DNA TGTGCCAGCAGCTTGGGACAGGGGTTGGGCACTGAAGCTTTCTTT.

This chain joins TRBV7-6 and TRBJ2-1, with TRBD2 as a possible D gene (6 bases). Trimming took off 5 bases at V and 3 bases at J, with 14 bases between the two ends. The CDR3 is made up of 15 amino acids. Germline CDR1 reads SGHVS; CDR2 reads FNYEAQ. DNA of the CDR3: TGTGCCAGCAGCCAAGTTGGGCGGGACTACAATGAGCAGTTCTTC. Protein: CASSQVGRDYNEQFF.

About this clone: Other nucleotide sequences in the sample specify the same CDR3. This chain joins TRBV19 and TRBJ2-1; D gene ambiguous. The CDR3 loop spans 15 amino acids. Germline CDR1 LNHDA, CDR2 SQIVND (reference sequence). V lost 6 bases and J 4 bases, leaving 16 bases between the germline ends. The CDR3 DNA sequence: TGTGCCAGTAGCATCGGTATATCCCGATACAATGAGCAGTTCTTC. It codes for CASSIGISRYNEQFF.

This clone came up once. V is TRBV5-1 and J is TRBJ2-3; 7 positions match TRBD2. V was pared by 0 bases and J by 4 bases, with 5 bases of the junction left unmatched. Germline CDR1 is SGHRS and CDR2 is YFSETQ. The length of the CDR3 is 15 residues. CDR3 coding DNA: TGCGCCAGCAGCTTGGAGGGGAGGGCCCCAGATACGCAGTATTTT. This codes for CASSLEGRAPDTQYF.

The CDR3 DNA reads TGTGCCACCAGCTCAAGGCCGGGACAGGGCTCCTACGAGCAGTACGTC. Protein sequence: CATSSRPGQGSYEQYV. This sequence joins TRBV15 and TRBJ2-7; TRBD1 matches 9 bases. The CDR3 is made up of 16 amino acids. The V gene's germline CDR1 is LNHNV and CDR2 YYDKDF (reference sequence). Unmatched junction bases numbered 8, after V lost 5 bases and J lost 0 bases.

This clone appeared a few times. The rearrangement uses TRBV4-1 and TRBJ2-5; 11 positions agree with TRBD2. The ends lost 8 bases at V and 3 bases at J; junction bases unmatched: 5. The CDR3 is 14 residues long. The germline V gene has CDR1 MGHRA and CDR2 YSYEKL. Here the CDR3 reads CASRPGLAEETQYF. The CDR3 DNA sequence: TGCGCCAGCCGGCCGGGACTAGCGGAAGAGACCCAGTACTTC.

The V gene is TRBV9, the J gene TRBJ1-5; tentative D call: TRBD1 (5 bases). Germline V gene sequence: CDR1 SGDLS, CDR2 YYNGEE. The CDR3 covers 16 residues. The V gene lost 0 bases and the J gene lost 2 bases, with 12 bases spanning the gap. The CDR3 here is CASSVGGGVGNQPQHF. The CDR3 DNA is TGTGCCAGCAGCGTAGGTGGGGGGGTCGGCAATCAGCCCCAGCATTTT.

V gene TRBV6-1 combines with J gene TRBJ2-7; D remains unclear. Germline CDR1 reads MNHNS; CDR2 reads SASEGT. With 1 base removed from V and 4 bases from J, the gap between germline ends came to 5 bases. This CDR3 region has 12 residues. CDR3 protein: CASSEGRYEQYV. The CDR3 DNA sequence: TGTGCCAGCAGTGAAGGCAGATACGAGCAGTACGTC.

V gene TRBV11-3 combines with J gene TRBJ2-5; D remains ambiguous. There are 15 residues in the CDR3. Between the trimmed V and J ends, which lost 1 base and 2 bases, there was a span of 11 bases. Germline V gene sequence: CDR1 SGHNT, CDR2 YENEEA. The CDR3 bases are TGTGCCAGCAGCTTAGTGTGGCGGATACAAGAGACCCAGTACTTC. As protein: CASSLVWRIQETQYF.

This rearrangement joins TRBV14 to TRBJ1-2, with D maybe TRBD1 (6 bases). The germline V and J ends were trimmed by 3 bases and 5 bases, with 10 bases remaining between them. This CDR3 comprises 13 residues. Germline values: CDR1 SGHDN, CDR2 FVKESK. CDR3 in amino acids: CASSHQGKYGYTF. DNA of the CDR3: TGTGCCAGCAGCCACCAGGGGAAGTATGGCTACACCTTC.

This clone was observed at least ten times. The gene calls are TRBV11-3 and TRBJ1-1; D unclear. V was cut by 4 bases and J by 0 bases, with 9 bases left in between. Germline CDR1 reads SGHNT; CDR2 reads YENEEA. The CDR3 covers 14 residues. As DNA, the CDR3 is TGTGCCAGCAGCTCCGAGATCATGAACACTGAAGCTTTCTTT. Translated: CASSSEIMNTEAFF.

This clone is judged large (0.1 to 1%). V and J are TRBV12-2 and TRBJ2-7; TRBD1, the D gene given by the table, was not confirmed from the DNA. TRBV12-2 is labeled a pseudogene. CDR3 length equals 14 residues. The CDR3 DNA follows: TGTGCAAGTCGCCCGCCGGGACAAGCCTACGAGCAGTACGTC. Translating gives CASRPPGQAYEQYV.

This clone turned up a few times. The V gene is TRBV6-8, the J gene TRBJ1-3; a possible D gene is TRBD1 (6 bases). The germline V gene encodes CDR1 MNHGY and CDR2 SAAAGT. The CDR3 is made up of 17 amino acids. The V end lost 10 bases, the J end lost 0 bases, and 22 bases lay between the germline ends. The CDR3 sequence: CAISLGGSSSSGNTIYF. The CDR3 DNA follows: TGTGCCATCAGCCTCGGGGGCAGTTCGAGCTCTGGAAACACCATATATTTT.

The chain couples TRBV6-7 to TRBJ1-2; D gene ambiguous. TRBV6-7 belongs to the ORF category, with a function that is uncertain. Trimming left V 1 base short and J 6 bases short, with 3 bases between. The CDR3 extends over 11 amino acids. The CDR3 DNA reads TGTGCCAGCAGTTACTTGGATGGCTACACCTTC. Protein product: CASSYLDGYTF.